The entry that follows covers one T cell receptor (beta chain) sequence. Antigen unknown. Unique molecular identifiers tagged the TCR beta cDNA libraries. Researchers reported roughly 0.5 million cDNA molecules coming from roughly 1 to 10 million T cells. Using its own MiXCR run on the PCR reads, TCRdb lists one record per CDR3 protein. The sample holds hundreds of thousands of distinct CDR3 sequences, 30% seen once. CDR3 size: 14 residues. V lost 5 bases to trimming and J lost 8 bases, with 16 bases between them. CDR1 and CDR2 from the germline V gene are LGHNA and YSLEER. The sample belongs to a study of post-analysis software for immune sequencing data. Looking at the study overall: Multiple sclerosis in the patients followed relapsing-remitting, secondary progressive and progressive-relapsing courses. The study, taken as a whole, reports: Relative to controls, patients with multiple sclerosis showed significantly lower normalized Chao1 diversity. Those samples that were prepared in the same batch co-clustered strongly by F measure. About 5 TRBV segments occurring more often in patients than controls included TRBV5-6, TRBV5-1 and TRBV20-1.

This TCR derives from a girl between 10 and 17 years old with multiple sclerosis. Material for sequencing was blood. V and J are TRBV4-3 and TRBJ1-5; D unclear. The CDR3 DNA follows: TGCGCCAGCAGCGAAAAACAGTGGGCGGAGCCCCAGCATTTT. Protein product: CASSEKQWAEPQHF.